Listed below are T cell receptor beta chains from one sample, sequenced in a study of T cells in localized non-small cell lung cancer. Assay used: immunoSEQ multiplex PCR; TCRdb lists only in-frame clones, some missing. The sample records 25,000 to 30,000 clones, about 90% being singletons. The material sequenced was peripheral blood, taken before any cancer treatment. These receptors came from a woman aged 18 to 55 with stage I lung adenocarcinoma. Each CDR3 is given with its conserved first and last residue. D genes are given only for firm matches. The size of a clone is reported for some rows only, either as once, few or many, or as a class for expanded clones.

>TRBD2|-|TRBJ2-7|TRBV4-3
TGCGCCAGCAGCCTTGGTTCGGGGGGCTACGAGCAGTACTTC
CASSLGSGGYEQYF
>TRBD1|-|TRBJ2-3|TRBV19
TGTGCCAGTAGTCCGGGACAGGGTCCAGATACGCAGTATTTT
CASSPGQGPDTQYF
>-|-|TRBJ2-2|TRBV6-5
TGTGCCAGCACCCTGACTATGAACACCGGGGAGCTGTTTTTT
CASTLTMNTGELFF
>TRBD1|-|TRBJ2-3|TRBV5-4
TGTGCCAGCAGCTCCCCGGGACAGGGGGCTGCAGATACGCAGTATTTT
CASSSPGQGAADTQYF
>-|-|TRBJ2-2|TRBV11-3
TGTGCCAGCAGCTTAAGTTCTTTCGCAGGGCCGAACACCGGGGAGCTGTTTTTT
CASSLSSFAGPNTGELFF
>-|-|TRBJ2-3|TRBV4-3
TGCGCCAGCAGCCAAGGGGTGGGAGAGACAGATACGCAGTATTTT
CASSQGVGETDTQYF
>-|-|TRBJ2-3|TRBV6-1
TGTGCCAGCAGTAAGGTGGCAGGGGCAACAGATACGCAGTATTTT
CASSKVAGATDTQYF
>TRBD1|-|TRBJ1-1|TRBV29-1
TGCAGCGTTGTGACAGGGGTCACTGAAGCTTTCTTT
CSVVTGVTEAFF
>-|-|TRBJ2-3|TRBV6-1
TGTGCCAGCAGTGAAGAAGGGTTGGGACTTTTGACAGATACGCAGTATTTT
CASSEEGLGLLTDTQYF
>-|-|TRBJ2-1|TRBV18
TGTGCCAGCTCGGGCCCACGGGGAAAAAATGAGCAGTTCTTC
CASSGPRGKNEQFF
>-|-|TRBJ1-2|TRBV6-5
TGTGCCAGCAGTTACTCGGGTACAGGGAGAGGAAGCTACACCTTC
CASSYSGTGRGSYTF
>TRBD1|-|TRBJ1-3|TRBV28
TGTGCCAGCAGTCCCAGTGGGGGACAGGGAAACACCATATATTTT
CASSPSGGQGNTIYF
>TRBD2|-|TRBJ2-7|TRBV4-2
TGTGCCAGCAGCCAAGATATCCGCGGGGGGCAGTACTTC
CASSQDIRGGQYF
>TRBD2|-|TRBJ2-2|TRBV13
TGTGCCAGCAGCTTAGGCCTCGGACTAGCGGAGGGTATAGCCGGGGAGCTGTTTTTT
CASSLGLGLAEGIAGELFF
>-|-|TRBJ1-5|TRBV4-2
TGTGCCAGCAGCCAAGAGGTTGCCGGGGACAGCAATCAGCCCCAGCATTTT
CASSQEVAGDSNQPQHF
>-|-|TRBJ2-5|TRBV27
TGTGCCAGCAGCACCGGGGCGGAAGAGACCCAGTACTTC
CASSTGAEETQYF
>-|-|TRBJ2-4|TRBV28
TGTGCCAGCAGTTTGAGGGGACTAGCCAAAAACATTCAGTACTTC
CASSLRGLAKNIQYF
>-|-|TRBJ2-3|TRBV7-9
TGTGCCAGCAGCCTACTAGCAGATACGCAGTATTTT
CASSLLADTQYF
>-|-|TRBJ2-5|TRBV29-1
TGCAGCGTTGAAGATGGATTCCAGGGGACAGAGACCCAGTACTTC
CSVEDGFQGTETQYF
>TRBD2|medium-sized|TRBJ2-1|TRBV15
TGTGCCACCAGCAGTCCTAGCGGGAGCTCCTACAATGAGCAGTTCTTC
CATSSPSGSSYNEQFF
>-|-|TRBJ2-6|TRBV5-1
TGCGCCAGCAGCTTGGGACATAGCTCTGGGGCCAACGTCCTGACTTTC
CASSLGHSSGANVLTF
>-|-|TRBJ1-4|TRBV4-1
TGCGCCAGCAGCCAAGTTAGGGGAATTGATGAAAAACTGTTTTTT
CASSQVRGIDEKLFF
>-|-|TRBJ2-6|TRBV6-4
TGTGCCAGCCTCCGACAGGAGCCCTCTGGGGCCAACGTCCTGACTTTC
CASLRQEPSGANVLTF
>-|-|TRBJ1-3|TRBV27
TGTGCCAGCAGTTTATCCTGGGGGTCGTACTCTGGAAACACCATATATTTT
CASSLSWGSYSGNTIYF
>-|-|TRBJ2-7|TRBV9
TGTGCCAGCAGCGTAGATTACACGTCCTACGAGCAGTACTTC
CASSVDYTSYEQYF
>-|-|TRBJ1-2|TRBV14
TGTGCCAGCAGCCAAGACCAGGGGTTTGGCTACACCTTC
CASSQDQGFGYTF